These 10 T cell receptor beta chains share one sample of origin, sequenced in a study of cytomegalovirus exposure and HLA in healthy donors. PCR was performed using 60 Vbeta and 13 Jbeta primers. TCRdb keeps only in-frame clones here, not all; method: immunoSEQ multiplex PCR. Among tens of thousands of clones listed, approximately 65% were seen once. Material for sequencing was PBMCs. These receptors were obtained from a man in his thirties or forties in good health and CMV-seronegative.

Here the CDR3 DNA reads TGTGCCAGCAGCAAGGGACAGGGAAACACCATATATTTT. Protein product: CASSKGQGNTIYF. This chain joins TRBV14 and TRBJ1-3, with 7 bases fitting TRBD1. The CDR3 totals 13 residues. The V gene's germline CDR1 is SGHDN and CDR2 FVKESK. The V segment lost 5 bases and the J segment 4 bases; nucleotides outside the gene matches: 2.

The chain is built from TRBV27 and TRBJ2-5; D not resolved. CDR3 size: 15 residues. The V gene's germline CDR1 is MNHEY and CDR2 SMNVEV (reference sequence). With 0 bases removed from V and 2 bases from J, the gap between germline ends came to 10 bases. The CDR3 bases are TGTGCCAGCAGTTTATCGTGGGCAGCACAAGAGACCCAGTACTTC. Translating it yields CASSLSWAAQETQYF.

The rearrangement joins TRBV5-4 to TRBJ2-2; TRBD2 is a possible D gene (5 bases). This CDR3 is built from 15 residues. Germline CDR1 SGHNT, CDR2 YYREEE (reference sequence). V gave up 0 bases and J gave up 2 bases, with 8 bases separating them. This CDR3 reads CASSLGSGNTGELFF. CDR3 nucleotide sequence: TGTGCCAGCAGCTTGGGTTCGGGAAACACCGGGGAGCTGTTTTTT.

The chain joins TRBV5-1 to TRBJ2-1; 7 nucleotides align to TRBD2. Per germline, CDR1 SGHRS and CDR2 YFSETQ. The CDR3 runs 15 residues. V lost 0 bases and J lost 7; bases outside the gene matches: 7. CDR3 protein: CASSLAGGVRNEQFF. The CDR3 region has the DNA TGCGCCAGCAGCTTGGCTGGGGGGGTGAGGAATGAGCAGTTCTTC.

Notes on this clone: The CDR3 carries no conserved terminal phenylalanine or tryptophan, so it likely arises from a read error. V is TRBV5-1 and J is TRBJ1-2; 7 bases match TRBD1. J was trimmed by 6 bases and V by 0 bases; bases with no gene match: 5. Germline assignment: CDR1 SGHRS and CDR2 YFSETQ. The CDR3 consists of 14 residues. This chain's CDR3 is CASSLAEGANGYTV. CDR3 bases: TGCGCCAGCAGCTTGGCCGAGGGGGCTAATGGCTACACCGTC.

The chain combines TRBV6-1 with TRBJ1-5, with TRBD1 identical over 9 bases. Germline CDR1 reads MNHNS; CDR2 reads SASEGT. With 6 bases clipped from V and 4 bases from J, the junction kept 7 bases outside the gene matches. The CDR3 totals 15 residues. CDR3 sequence: CASSLGQGQNQPQHF. The CDR3 bases are TGTGCCAGCAGCCTGGGACAGGGCCAAAATCAGCCCCAGCATTTT.

The chain has TRBV15 and TRBJ1-4, with a possible D match to TRBD1 (5 bases). The V end was cut by 4 bases, the J end by 6 bases, with 24 bases between. This CDR3 region has 18 residues. The V gene's germline CDR1 is LNHNV and CDR2 YYDKDF (reference sequence). The CDR3 bases are TGTGCCACCAGCACCTCTGTCGGGGGACCGCTGCGGGATGAAAAACTGTTTTTT. It is translated as CATSTSVGGPLRDEKLFF.

This clone turned up a few times. V usage is TRBV5-1 and J usage is TRBJ1-6, with D possibly TRBD1 on 6 matching bases. V lost 6 bases and J 8 bases, leaving 18 bases between the germline ends. Germline CDR1 and CDR2: SGHRS and YFSETQ. The CDR3 covers 15 residues. The CDR3 is CASTRMGRGDSPLHF. The CDR3 region has the DNA TGCGCCAGCACAAGAATGGGCAGGGGAGATTCACCCCTCCACTTT.

The V call is TRBV6-5, the J call TRBJ2-7; possibly TRBD1 for D (5 bases). The CDR3 runs to 13 residues. Trimming removed 5 bases at V and 0 bases at J, with 8 bases between. Germline CDR1 reads MNHEY; CDR2 reads SVGAGI. The CDR3 region is CASSGHRSYEQYF. The CDR3 coding sequence is TGTGCCAGCAGTGGACATCGCTCCTACGAGCAGTACTTC.

This sequence joins TRBV6-5 and TRBJ2-1, with 12 bases matching TRBD1. Germline-derived CDR1 and CDR2 are MNHEY and SVGAGI. After removal of 4 bases from V and 15 bases from J, the junction contained 7 bases not matched to a gene. The CDR3 runs 13 residues. Here the CDR3 reads CASSSGTGGVLFF. In nucleotides, the CDR3 is TGTGCCAGCAGTTCCGGGACAGGGGGCGTTCTGTTCTTC.